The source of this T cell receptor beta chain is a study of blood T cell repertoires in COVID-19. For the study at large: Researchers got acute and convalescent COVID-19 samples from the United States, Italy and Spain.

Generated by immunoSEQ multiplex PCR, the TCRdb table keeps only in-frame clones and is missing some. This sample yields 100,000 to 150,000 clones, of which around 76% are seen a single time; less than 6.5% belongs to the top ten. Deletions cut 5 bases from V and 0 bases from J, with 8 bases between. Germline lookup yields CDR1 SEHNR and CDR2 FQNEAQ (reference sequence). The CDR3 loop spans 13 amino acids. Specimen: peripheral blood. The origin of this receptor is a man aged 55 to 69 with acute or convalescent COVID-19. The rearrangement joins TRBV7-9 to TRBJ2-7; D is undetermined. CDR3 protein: CASSPGASYEQYF. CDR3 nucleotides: TGTGCCAGCAGCCCCGGAGCCTCCTACGAGCAGTACTTC.